This is a list of T cell receptor beta chains from one sample in a study of T cells expressing NK-cell markers. TCRdb re-called the 5' RACE reads; every CDR3 protein appears as one record, without DNA. The table lists roughly 380,000 distinct CDR3 sequences, with over 4% in the top ten. The sample taken for sequencing was blood T cells: a sorted CD56 or NKG2C T cell subset, CD4+ or CD8+ T cells, or bulk PBMC T cells (not recorded which). These receptors all come from a man aged 18 to 69 in good health. The CDR3 runs from the conserved cysteine through the conserved F or W.

CDR3 protein: CASRQGPNTGELFF
J gene: TRBJ2-2
V gene: TRBV2

CDR3 protein: CASSGQGQGEAFF
J gene: TRBJ1-1
V gene: TRBV7-9

CDR3 protein: CASSLRFGVNTEAFF
J gene: TRBJ1-1
V gene: TRBV28

CDR3 protein: CASSPTGTAGDYGYTF
J gene: TRBJ1-2
V gene: TRBV5-1

CDR3 protein: CASSNDRVGGYTF
J gene: TRBJ1-2
V gene: TRBV5-1

CDR3 protein: CASSLKTSGAYNEQFF
J gene: TRBJ2-1
V gene: TRBV7-8

CDR3 protein: CASSLGTGLYNSPLHF
J gene: TRBJ1-6
V gene: TRBV7-2

CDR3 protein: CASSPGTSGAYNEQFF
J gene: TRBJ2-1
V gene: TRBV5-1

CDR3 protein: CASSEGTGLRYEQYF
J gene: TRBJ2-7
V gene: TRBV5-4

CDR3 protein: CASSPQTSAQYF
J gene: TRBJ2-3
V gene: TRBV18

CDR3 protein: CSARGLRNTEAFF
J gene: TRBJ1-1
V gene: TRBV20-1

CDR3 protein: CASSQNRQPRQPQHF
J gene: TRBJ1-5
V gene: TRBV3-1

CDR3 protein: CSARVLGQGTYEQYF
J gene: TRBJ2-7
V gene: TRBV20-1

CDR3 protein: CASSWAGTRNTGELFF
J gene: TRBJ2-2
V gene: TRBV12-3/TRBV12-4

CDR3 protein: CSAPLSSLGYGYTF
J gene: TRBJ1-2
V gene: TRBV20-1

CDR3 protein: CASSSVGYSQPQHF
J gene: TRBJ1-5
V gene: TRBV7-8

CDR3 protein: CASSQVAHTGELFF
J gene: TRBJ2-2
V gene: TRBV14

CDR3 protein: CASSFGQGAYGYTF
J gene: TRBJ1-2
V gene: TRBV7-2

CDR3 protein: CASSLETGDSHF
J gene: TRBJ1-2
V gene: TRBV5-5

CDR3 protein: CASSLFGGQIQETQYF
J gene: TRBJ2-5
V gene: TRBV7-3

CDR3 protein: CASSRGTGATNEKLFF
J gene: TRBJ1-4
V gene: TRBV11-2

CDR3 protein: CSARNHYTDTQYF
J gene: TRBJ2-3
V gene: TRBV20-1

CDR3 protein: CASKGKSGRINYGYTF
J gene: TRBJ1-2
V gene: TRBV11-2

CDR3 protein: CASSYPMGPSTF
J gene: TRBJ1-2
V gene: TRBV6-5

CDR3 protein: CASSSSGNEQFF
J gene: TRBJ2-1
V gene: TRBV7-2

CDR3 protein: CASNSVRHTDTQYF
J gene: TRBJ2-3
V gene: TRBV6-2/TRBV6-3

CDR3 protein: CASSQYRLTGSGNTIYF
J gene: TRBJ1-3
V gene: TRBV3-1

CDR3 protein: CASIPGTGNRNEQFF
J gene: TRBJ2-1
V gene: TRBV6-1

CDR3 protein: CSARVVAGGWGEQFF
J gene: TRBJ2-1
V gene: TRBV20-1

CDR3 protein: CASSLIWIAGANVLTF
J gene: TRBJ2-6
V gene: TRBV7-9

CDR3 protein: CASSQRDSTYNEQFF
J gene: TRBJ2-1
V gene: TRBV14

CDR3 protein: CASSLSSSGINEQFF
J gene: TRBJ2-1
V gene: TRBV7-6

CDR3 protein: CSAPTLTGNSPLHF
J gene: TRBJ1-6
V gene: TRBV20-1

CDR3 protein: CASSFRGGYTEAFF
J gene: TRBJ1-1
V gene: TRBV27

CDR3 protein: CASSRKFLAGGDNEQFF
J gene: TRBJ2-1
V gene: TRBV6-1

CDR3 protein: CASSPSRDRGTNEKLFF
J gene: TRBJ1-4
V gene: TRBV18

CDR3 protein: CASSLRHPGPQTGELFF
J gene: TRBJ2-2
V gene: TRBV27

CDR3 protein: CASSTGTGESPLHF
J gene: TRBJ1-6
V gene: TRBV19

CDR3 protein: CASRERLAGIYNEQFF
J gene: TRBJ2-1
V gene: TRBV5-1

CDR3 protein: CASSLDRGPGEQYF
J gene: TRBJ2-7
V gene: TRBV7-2

CDR3 protein: CASSHQGGEKLFF
J gene: TRBJ1-4
V gene: TRBV19

CDR3 protein: CSVDSGGASSSGANVLTF
J gene: TRBJ2-6
V gene: TRBV29-1

CDR3 protein: CSVAGVSTDTQYF
J gene: TRBJ2-3
V gene: TRBV29-1

CDR3 protein: CASGRVAGTQYF
J gene: TRBJ2-5
V gene: TRBV6-1

CDR3 protein: CASRGDGFGSYEQYF
J gene: TRBJ2-7
V gene: TRBV19

CDR3 protein: CASSFTGAASPLHF
J gene: TRBJ1-6
V gene: TRBV7-9

CDR3 protein: CASSYEGTSSSGANVLTF
J gene: TRBJ2-6
V gene: TRBV6-5

CDR3 protein: CASSYGWEGNYGYTF
J gene: TRBJ1-2
V gene: TRBV6-2/TRBV6-3

CDR3 protein: CASSERFNSNYGYTF
J gene: TRBJ1-2
V gene: TRBV4-1

CDR3 protein: CASSLRRQGDLINSPLHF
J gene: TRBJ1-6
V gene: TRBV27

CDR3 protein: CASSLSGTGGIQYF
J gene: TRBJ2-3
V gene: TRBV12-3/TRBV12-4

CDR3 protein: CASSFSRADNEKLFF
J gene: TRBJ1-4
V gene: TRBV7-2

CDR3 protein: CASSLGLIPLETQYF
J gene: TRBJ2-5
V gene: TRBV5-1

CDR3 protein: CSASGQGGRDEQYF
J gene: TRBJ2-7
V gene: TRBV20-1